The clone carrying this TCR beta chain showed up just once. The sample comes from a study of control samples from healthy donors and cancer patients. Assay: immunoSEQ multiplex PCR; the TCRdb copy retains only in-frame clones and omits some. In the table there are 110,000 or so clones, approximately 88% of which are singletons. Trimming took 1 base from V and 5 from J; bases not matched to a gene: 12. The CDR3 contains 18 residues. The germline V gene has CDR1 MNHEY and CDR2 SVGEGT. V gene TRBV6-2 or TRBV6-3 combines with J gene TRBJ2-3, with 10 bases that match TRBD1. Sequencing used blood. The TCR was taken from a middle-aged man in good health. The CDR3 DNA reads TGTGCCAGCAGTTACTTATTTCCGGGACAGGGGCGAGGAGATACGCAGTATTTT. Translation gives CASSYLFPGQGRGDTQYF.